The 22 T cell receptor beta chains reported below all come from one sample, sequenced in a study of neurological immune-mediated disorders (dated by TCRdb to the late 2010s). Library generation was performed with 5' RACE. Sequencing instrument: Illumina HiSeq 2500. TCRdb redid the processing of the public reads, applying fastp at Q25 and MiXCR, and retained in-frame beta chains. Here each entry gathers all rows of one CDR3 protein and keeps the most common genes and DNA. For this sample there are 30,000 to 40,000 distinct CDR3 sequences; 3.5% to 4% appear just once. The ten largest clones represent roughly 2% of the sample. Material: PBMCs. These receptors were taken from a man aged 25 to 40 with multiple sclerosis.

J is TRBJ2-6 and V is TRBV15, with 7 bases aligning to TRBD1. Trimming removed 3 bases from V and 0 bases from J; junction bases left unmatched: 5. The CDR3 spans 17 residues. CDR1 is LNHNV, CDR2 YYDKDF, per germline (reference sequence). The CDR3 sequence is CATSSPQGSSGANVLTF. CDR3 DNA: TGTGCCACCAGCAGCCCACAGGGGAGCTCTGGGGCCAACGTCCTGACTTTC.

This clonotype was recorded at least ten times. The V and J genes are TRBV7-3 and TRBJ1-2; no clear D. The germline gives CDR1 SGHTA, CDR2 FQGTGA. V lost 1 base and J 7 bases, leaving 19 bases between the germline ends. This CDR3 contains 16 residues. In DNA form, the CDR3 reads TGTGCCAGCAGCTTAAATCCGAGCAGTGGCCCCTCTGGCTACACCTTC. The encoded protein is CASSLNPSSGPSGYTF.

The chain carries TRBV12-3 or TRBV12-4 and TRBJ1-2; 7 bases are a match to TRBD1. The CDR3 totals 13 residues. J was trimmed by 7 bases and V by 6 bases; bases with no gene match: 8. As DNA, the CDR3 is TGTGCCAGCAGGGAGGGGACAGTTAGTGGCTACACCTTC. Translated, it gives CASREGTVSGYTF.

This clonotype was picked up many times. The chain employs TRBV7-2 and TRBJ2-2; 7 bases align to TRBD1. J was trimmed by 6 bases and V by 5 bases; bases with no gene match: 9. CDR1 and CDR2 (germline): SGHTA, FQGNSA. This CDR3 comprises 15 residues. Here the CDR3 reads CASSLRQGLAGELFF. The CDR3 nucleotides are TGTGCCAGCAGCCTACGACAGGGATTAGCCGGGGAGCTGTTTTTT. The full variable domain, its missing parts supplied by reference TRBV7-2 and TRBJ2-2, is GAGVSQSPSNKVTEKGKDVELRCDPISGHTALYWYRQSLGQGLEFLIYFQGNSAPDKSGLPSDRFSAERTGGSVSTLTIQRTQQEDSAVYLCASSLRQGLAGELFFGEGSRLTVL.

In its sample, this clonotype was seen many times. CDR3 DNA: TGTGCCAGCAGACGGGGGGACAATGAGCAGTTCTTC. Its translation: CASRRGDNEQFF. V gene TRBV3-1 combines with J gene TRBJ2-1; TRBD2 aligns across 7 bases. The CDR3 spans 12 residues. CDR1 and CDR2 (germline): LGHDT, YNNKEL (reference sequence). Trimming took 6 bases from V and 5 from J; bases not matched to a gene: 1.

In its sample, this clonotype was seen many times. The chain recombines TRBV4-2 with TRBJ1-2; D is possibly TRBD1 (6 bases). V was shortened by 4 bases and J by 8 bases, with 14 bases between the two germline ends. The CDR3 loop spans 13 amino acids. Germline V gives CDR1 LGHNA, CDR2 YNFKEQ. DNA for the CDR3: TGTGCCAGCAGCCCCCCGGAGGGGGGAGGCTACACCTTC. Amino acid sequence: CASSPPEGGGYTF.

This clonotype was counted ten times or more. This sequence joins TRBV5-6 and TRBJ2-5; D possibly corresponds to TRBD1 (5 bases). From germline, CDR1 is SGHDT and CDR2 YYEEEE. This CDR3 is built from 13 residues. V was cut by 3 bases and J by 0 bases, with 6 bases left in between. This CDR3 is CASSSDNQETQYF. The CDR3 DNA reads TGTGCCAGCAGCTCGGACAACCAAGAGACCCAGTACTTC.

This clonotype has at least ten counts. The chain combines TRBV20-1 with TRBJ1-1; possible D gene TRBD1, 5 bases. Trimming pared 0 bases from V and 0 bases from J, leaving 23 bases between. Germline loops: CDR1 DFQATT, CDR2 SNEGSKA (reference sequence). This CDR3 region has 19 residues. This CDR3 reads CSARDEVWVMEGMNTEAFF. The CDR3 nucleotides read TGCAGTGCTAGAGATGAGGTTTGGGTTATGGAGGGGATGAACACTGAAGCTTTCTTT.

There are many counts of this clonotype. The rearrangement joins TRBV11-2 to TRBJ2-5; 8 positions match TRBD1. J lost 8 bases, V lost 8 bases, and 19 bases had no gene match. The CDR3 contains 16 residues. The germline V gene encodes CDR1 SGHAT and CDR2 FQNNGV. Written as DNA, the CDR3 is TGTGCCAGCGGGCACCCAGGGGGCGCAAACAAGGGAACCCAGTACTTC. Amino acids: CASGHPGGANKGTQYF.

At least ten counts were recorded for this clonotype. The CDR3 sequence: CASSQGVRSYEQYF. For the CDR3, the DNA is TGCGCCAGCAGCCAAGGGGTCAGGTCCTACGAGCAGTACTTC. V usage is TRBV4-3 and J usage is TRBJ2-7; no reliable D call. Trimming removed 1 base at V and 1 base at J, with 8 bases between. The CDR3 totals 14 residues. Per germline, CDR1 LGHNA and CDR2 YSLEER.

This clonotype was seen many times. CDR3 nucleotide sequence: TGCAGCGTGGGGGGATTCGTAGGGGGCAATGAGCAGTTCTTC. Protein sequence: CSVGGFVGGNEQFF. The chain has TRBV29-1 and TRBJ2-1; D may be TRBD1 or TRBD2 (6 bases each). CDR1 and CDR2 (germline): SQVTM, ANQGSEA. The CDR3 has 14 amino acids. V lost 6 bases and J lost 6, with 18 bases in between.

Ten or more counts support this clonotype. The chain links TRBV20-1 to TRBJ1-3, with D unclear. V gave up 4 bases and J gave up 2 bases, with 12 bases separating them. Looked up from germline, CDR1 is DFQATT and CDR2 is SNEGSKA (reference sequence). The CDR3 is 14 residues long. CDR3 amino acids: CSATPTATGNTIYF. The CDR3 DNA reads TGCAGTGCTACCCCGACGGCGACTGGAAACACCATATATTTT.

This clonotype came up many times. The chain joins TRBV25-1 to TRBJ2-7, with TRBD1 identical over 9 bases. The CDR3 consists of 15 residues. Germline V gives CDR1 MGHDK, CDR2 SYGVNS. The ends lost 5 bases at V and 1 base at J; junction bases unmatched: 6. The CDR3 protein is CASSITGTGSYEQYF. The CDR3, as DNA: TGTGCCAGCAGTATAACCGGGACAGGGTCCTACGAGCAGTACTTC.

This clonotype was counted between two and nine times. The rearrangement links TRBV6-4 to TRBJ2-1; 10 nucleotides agree with TRBD2. The junction had 1 base not matched to a gene; V was cut back by 2 bases and J by 6 bases. The CDR3 contains 14 residues. The germline gives CDR1 MRHNA, CDR2 SNTAGT. CDR3 nucleotides: TGTGCCAGCAGTGACAGCGGGGGGGCCAATGAGCAGTTCTTC. Amino acid sequence: CASSDSGGANEQFF.

This clonotype was detected many times. The chain carries TRBV7-2 and TRBJ1-1, with 9 bases aligning to TRBD1. V trimming: 1 base; J trimming: 5 bases; junction bases outside the gene matches: 5. The CDR3 length is 15 residues. The germline CDR1 and CDR2 sequences are SGHTA and FQGNSA. The DNA of the CDR3 is TGTGCCAGCAGCTTAGTCCGGACAGGGGTAACTGAAGCTTTCTTT. Translated, it gives CASSLVRTGVTEAFF.

This clonotype was counted at least ten times. This chain connects TRBV6-5 to TRBJ1-1; no clear D. V was clipped by 9 bases and J by 1 base, with 9 bases between them. Germline-derived CDR1 and CDR2 are MNHEY and SVGAGI. The CDR3 runs to 12 residues. In nucleotides, the CDR3 is TGTGCCAGTAAATTTTCGAACACTGAAGCTTTCTTT. Protein sequence: CASKFSNTEAFF.

V usage is TRBV12-3 or TRBV12-4 and J usage is TRBJ1-1; tentative D call: TRBD1 (6 bases). This CDR3 is built from 14 residues. Trimming cost V 3 bases and J 0 bases, with 8 bases left between them. The CDR3 spells CASSFGQLNTEAFF. The CDR3 DNA reads TGTGCCAGCAGTTTTGGACAGTTGAACACTGAAGCTTTCTTT.

This clonotype was seen ten or more times. CDR3 region: CASSPGFGNQPQHF. The CDR3 nucleotides read TGTGCCAGCTCACCTGGATTTGGCAATCAGCCCCAGCATTTT. This chain connects TRBV18 to TRBJ1-5; D is uncertain. Germline V gene lookup returns CDR1 KGHSH and CDR2 LQKENI. The CDR3 loop spans 14 amino acids. The V end was cut by 3 bases, the J end by 2 bases, with 8 bases between.

With respect to this clonotype: A much larger clone differs by one base, so this may be a read error. The missing conserved phenylalanine or tryptophan at the end of this CDR3 makes a read error likely. The V call is TRBV20-1, the J call TRBJ1-2; TRBD1 might be the D (5 bases). V shed 4 bases and J shed 5 bases, with 11 bases lying between them. Germline assignment: CDR1 DFQATT and CDR2 SNEGSKA (reference sequence). The CDR3 has 12 residues. The CDR3 DNA reads as TGCAGTGCTACAGGGAATCATTATGGCTACACCTAC. It encodes CSATGNHYGYTY.

This clonotype was observed many times. The gene calls are TRBV5-1 and TRBJ2-7; 8 bases are a match to TRBD2. Germline CDR1 reads SGHRS; CDR2 reads YFSETQ. The CDR3 is 14 residues long. Germline trimming cut 5 bases from V and 4 bases from J; bases unmatched to any gene: 8. The CDR3: CASRVTSVTYEQYF. The CDR3 region has the DNA TGCGCCAGCAGGGTGACTAGCGTGACTTACGAGCAGTACTTC.

This clonotype was observed many times. CDR3 DNA: TGTGCCAGCCTCGGAGGAGAGTCTGGAAACACCATATATTTT. This codes for CASLGGESGNTIYF. This chain uses TRBV6-6 with TRBJ1-3, with D hard to call. Germline lookup yields CDR1 MNHNY and CDR2 SVGAGI (reference sequence). The V end lost 8 bases, the J end lost 1 base, and 12 bases lay between the germline ends. This CDR3 region has 14 residues.

Many counts were recorded for this clonotype. The chain joins TRBV19 to TRBJ2-5, with D unresolved. Germline values: CDR1 LNHDA, CDR2 SQIVND (reference sequence). Trimming cost V 3 bases and J 2 bases, with 13 bases left between them. CDR3 length: 15 residues. The CDR3 DNA reads TGTGCCAGTAGTATCGAAGTTGGCAGGCAAGAGACCCAGTACTTC. Its translation: CASSIEVGRQETQYF.